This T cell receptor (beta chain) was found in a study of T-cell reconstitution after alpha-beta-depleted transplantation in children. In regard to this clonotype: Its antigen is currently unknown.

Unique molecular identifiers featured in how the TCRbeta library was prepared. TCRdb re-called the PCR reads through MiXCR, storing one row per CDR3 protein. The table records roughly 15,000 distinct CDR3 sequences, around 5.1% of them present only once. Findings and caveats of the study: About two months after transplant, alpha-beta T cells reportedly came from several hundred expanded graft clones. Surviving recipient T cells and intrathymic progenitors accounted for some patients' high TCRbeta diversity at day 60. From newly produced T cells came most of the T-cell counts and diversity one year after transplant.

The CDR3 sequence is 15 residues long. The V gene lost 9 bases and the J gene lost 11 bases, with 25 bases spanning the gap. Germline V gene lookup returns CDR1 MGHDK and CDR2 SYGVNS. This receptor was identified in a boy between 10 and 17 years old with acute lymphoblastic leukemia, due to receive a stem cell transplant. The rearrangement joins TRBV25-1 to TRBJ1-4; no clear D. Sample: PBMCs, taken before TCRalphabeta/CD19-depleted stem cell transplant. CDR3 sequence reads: CARGPGLLCLEKLFF. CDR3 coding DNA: TGTGCCAGGGGCCCCGGGCTCCTCTGCTTGGAGAAACTGTTTTTT.